Below are 28 T cell receptor beta chains sequenced from a single sample in a study of spatial heterogeneity in lung cancer. Time point here: blood at routine non-recurrence follow-up after resection. Each CDR3 protein gets one entry after TCRdb re-called the 5' RACE reads with MiXCR. The sample includes 25,000 or so distinct CDR3 sequences, roughly 5.4% of them seen just once. The sample here was PBMCs, taken at follow-up. These receptors originate from a female donor with early-stage non-small cell lung cancer.

In this sample, this clonotype turned up many times. This chain links TRBV6-2 or TRBV6-3 with TRBJ1-2; D is perhaps TRBD1 (6 bases). Germline CDR1 and CDR2: MNHEY and SVGEGT. Trimming stripped 6 bases from V and 2 bases from J, with 10 bases between. CDR3 length equals 13 residues. CDR3 loop: CASSPDRNYGYTF. As DNA, the CDR3 is TGTGCCAGCAGCCCAGACAGGAACTATGGCTACACCTTC.

At least ten counts were recorded for this clonotype. This rearrangement joins TRBV10-3 to TRBJ1-3, with TRBD1 as a possible D gene (5 bases). Germline CDR1 is ENHRY and CDR2 is SYGVKD. Trimming cost V 7 bases and J 0 bases, with 10 bases left between them. This CDR3 region has 14 residues. The CDR3: CAITGANSGNTIYF. CDR3 bases: TGTGCCATCACTGGGGCCAACTCTGGAAACACCATATATTTT.

The J gene is TRBJ2-7, the V gene TRBV7-2, with 8 bases identical to TRBD2. Germline trimming cut 2 bases from V and 0 bases from J; bases unmatched to any gene: 6. This CDR3 contains 16 residues. Germline CDR1 SGHTA, CDR2 FQGNSA. The CDR3 region is CASSLTASGLSYEQYF. CDR3 sequence (DNA): TGTGCCAGCAGCTTAACGGCTAGCGGGCTCTCCTACGAGCAGTACTTC.

This clonotype showed up many times. V gene TRBV20-1 combines with J gene TRBJ1-1; a possible D gene is TRBD1 (6 bases). The germline V and J ends were trimmed by 0 bases and 4 bases, with 9 bases remaining between them. CDR1 is DFQATT, CDR2 SNEGSKA, per germline (reference sequence). This CDR3 comprises 13 residues. CDR3 amino acids: CSARDVRGTEAFF. The CDR3 DNA is TGCAGTGCTAGAGATGTCAGGGGCACTGAAGCTTTCTTT.

Comments on this clonotype: A much larger clone lies a single base off, so this may be a read error. The rearrangement links TRBV28 to TRBJ2-7; TRBD1 matches 7 bases. Looked up from germline, CDR1 is MDHEN and CDR2 is SYDVKM. V lost 5 bases, J lost 1 base, and 14 bases stayed unmatched. The CDR3 runs to 17 residues. The CDR3 protein is CASSPVLQGTTSYEQYF. CDR3 DNA: TGTGCCAGCAGTCCGGTACTACAGGGGACAACATCCTACGAGCAGTACTTC.

This clonotype was counted many times. CDR3 protein: CASSLRNTEAFF. In nucleotides, the CDR3 is TGTGCCAGCAGCTTGAGGAACACTGAAGCTTTCTTT. This chain connects TRBV11-1 to TRBJ1-1; D uncertain. This CDR3 contains 12 residues. CDR1 and CDR2 from the germline V gene are SGHAT and FQDESV (reference sequence). V was shortened by 3 bases and J by 1 base, with 3 bases between the two germline ends.

This sequence joins TRBV6-5 and TRBJ2-1; D ambiguous. The germline V gene encodes CDR1 MNHEY and CDR2 SVGAGI. Trimming removed 9 bases at V and 12 bases at J, with 15 bases between. The CDR3 consists of 11 residues. The CDR3: CASKGPAAQFF. CDR3 sequence (DNA): TGTGCCAGTAAGGGCCCTGCGGCGCAGTTCTTC.

This clonotype was seen a few times. This chain joins TRBV5-6 and TRBJ2-4; TRBD1 agrees at 9 bases. V lost 2 bases and J lost 6; bases outside the gene matches: 12. Germline V CDR1 and CDR2: SGHDT, YYEEEE. The CDR3 has 17 amino acids. This CDR3 reads CASSFYDWGQGVNIQYF. Written as DNA, the CDR3 is TGTGCCAGCAGCTTCTATGATTGGGGACAGGGCGTAAACATTCAGTACTTC.

This clonotype was counted ten times or more. V and J are TRBV5-1 and TRBJ1-1; D might be TRBD1 (5 bases). This CDR3 is 16 amino acids long. V shed 6 bases and J shed 0 bases, with 18 bases lying between them. Germline V gene sequence: CDR1 SGHRS, CDR2 YFSETQ. The CDR3 protein is CASTQGRTDMNTEAFF. CDR3 DNA sequence: TGCGCCAGCACCCAGGGACGGACGGATATGAACACTGAAGCTTTCTTT. The complete variable domain, with remaining parts taken from reference TRBV5-1 and TRBJ1-1, reads KAGVTQTPRYLIKTRGQQVTLSCSPISGHRSVSWYQQTPGQGLQFLFEYFSETQRNKGNFPGRFSGRQFSNSRSEMNVSTLELGDSALYLCASTQGRTDMNTEAFFGQGTRLTVV.

In this sample, this clonotype turned up many times. The V and J genes are TRBV20-1 and TRBJ1-1; TRBD1 might be the D (5 bases). Germline CDR1 reads DFQATT; CDR2 reads SNEGSKA (reference sequence). V gave up 2 bases and J gave up 6 bases, with 10 bases separating them. The CDR3 contains 12 residues. CDR3 in DNA: TGCAGTGCTAGATTTGGACAAGCTGAAGCTTTCTTT. Protein product: CSARFGQAEAFF.

This clonotype occurred many times. The chain employs TRBV3-1 and TRBJ1-1, with TRBD1 identical over 9 bases. CDR3 length equals 14 residues. The V gene end was trimmed by 5 bases and the J gene end by 4 bases; junction bases not matched to a gene: 5. CDR1 and CDR2 (germline): LGHDT, YNNKEL (reference sequence). The CDR3 DNA reads TGTGCCAGCAGCTTCGGACAGGGGAGCACTGAAGCTTTCTTT. It specifies CASSFGQGSTEAFF.

The chain links TRBV7-2 to TRBJ2-7, with D possibly called TRBD1 or TRBD2 (5 bases each). Trimming removed 5 bases from V and 1 base from J, with 12 bases in between. Germline V gene data show CDR1 as SGHTA and CDR2 as FQGNSA. The length of the CDR3 is 14 residues. This CDR3 reads CASSVRDRSYEQYF. CDR3 DNA: TGTGCCAGCAGCGTCCGGGACCGTTCCTACGAGCAGTACTTC.

The sample holds many counts of this clonotype. V gene TRBV24-1 combines with J gene TRBJ2-2, with a tentative D call TRBD2 (6 bases). The germline CDR1 and CDR2 sequences are KGHDR and SFDVKD. Trimming pared 1 base from V and 1 base from J, leaving 12 bases between. The length of the CDR3 is 17 residues. The DNA for the CDR3 is TGTGCCACCAGTGATTTTATGGCGGGACTGAACACCGGGGAGCTGTTTTTT. Translating gives CATSDFMAGLNTGELFF.

This clonotype was counted at least ten times. This CDR3 is CASSLRSGGTDTQYF. Here the CDR3 DNA reads TGTGCCAGCAGCTTAAGGAGCGGGGGCACAGATACGCAGTATTTT. V usage is TRBV7-3 and J usage is TRBJ2-3; 7 bases align to TRBD2. This CDR3 is 15 amino acids long. Germline V gene lookup returns CDR1 SGHTA and CDR2 FQGTGA. The J segment lost 1 base and the V segment lost 1 base, leaving 2 bases of the junction unmatched.

There are a few counts of this clonotype. The genes are TRBV20-1 and TRBJ2-2; 11 nucleotides align to TRBD2. V shed 3 bases and J 0 bases; nucleotides not matched to a gene: 6. This CDR3 has 17 amino acids. Germline V lookup: CDR1 DFQATT, CDR2 SNEGSKA (reference sequence). The CDR3 DNA follows: TGCAGTGCTAGGGTGGGACTAGCGGACGCGAACACCGGGGAGCTGTTTTTT. It encodes CSARVGLADANTGELFF.

In its sample, this clonotype was seen many times. The genes are TRBV7-8 and TRBJ1-6; TRBD1 matches 9 bases. The CDR3 consists of 14 residues. V dropped 1 base and J dropped 8; count of bases not matched to a gene: 0. The germline V gene has CDR1 SGHVS and CDR2 FQNEAQ. CDR3 amino acids: CASSLGTGDSPLHF. The CDR3 DNA follows: TGTGCCAGCAGCTTAGGGACAGGGGATTCACCCCTCCACTTT. The complete variable domain, with remaining parts taken from reference TRBV7-8 and TRBJ1-6, reads GAGVSQSPRYKVAKRGQDVALRCDPISGHVSLFWYQQALGQGPEFLTYFQNEAQLDKSGLPSDRFFAERPEGSVSTLKIQRTQQEDSAVYLCASSLGTGDSPLHFGNGTRLTVT.

The V and J genes are TRBV12-3 or TRBV12-4 and TRBJ1-1, with D uncertain. The CDR3 is 14 residues long. Trimming left V 6 bases short and J 6 bases short, with 17 bases between. The CDR3 protein is CASSLGYRRAEAFF. CDR3 nucleotides: TGTGCCAGCAGCCTGGGCTACAGAAGGGCTGAAGCTTTCTTT.

The table lists this clonotype with many counts. The chain uses TRBV12-3 or TRBV12-4 and TRBJ2-7; the D gene is possibly TRBD1 (6 bases). CDR3 size: 13 residues. Trimming cost V 5 bases and J 0 bases, with 8 bases left between them. As DNA, the CDR3 is TGTGCCAGCAGTCGGGACACCTCCTACGAGCAGTACTTC. This gives the protein CASSRDTSYEQYF.

This clonotype has a count of ten or more. The chain employs TRBV6-5 and TRBJ1-3; D is undetermined. The CDR3 consists of 15 residues. Per germline, CDR1 MNHEY and CDR2 SVGAGI. Trimming left V 0 bases short and J 4 bases short, with 10 bases between. In DNA, the CDR3 is TGTGCCAGCAGTTACTCGGCGGCGCTGGGAAACACCATATATTTT. Its translation is CASSYSAALGNTIYF.

The sample holds many counts of this clonotype. V usage is TRBV9 and J usage is TRBJ1-3; D gene unclear. The germline V gene encodes CDR1 SGDLS and CDR2 YYNGEE. The CDR3 runs 17 residues. Trimming shortened V by 4 bases and J by 7 bases, and 24 bases separated the two germline ends. The DNA for the CDR3 is TGTGCCAGCAGCCCGTTGATCTCACCGGACGGTCGGAACACCATATATTTT. Protein sequence: CASSPLISPDGRNTIYF.

A few counts support this clonotype. V is TRBV6-2 or TRBV6-3 and J is TRBJ2-7; 7 bases are a match to TRBD2. The germline gives CDR1 MNHEY, CDR2 SVGEGT. Losses at the gene ends were 5 bases for V and 3 bases for J; bases not matched to a gene: 7. There are 14 residues in the CDR3. CDR3 residues: CASSVAAGSYEQYF. Here the CDR3 DNA reads TGTGCCAGCAGTGTAGCAGCGGGAAGCTACGAGCAGTACTTC.

This clonotype was detected ten times or more. J is TRBJ2-7 and V is TRBV20-1, with 7 nucleotides matching TRBD2. With V trimmed by 5 bases and J by 6 bases, 4 bases remained unmatched. The CDR3 has 11 amino acids. Germline CDR1 reads DFQATT; CDR2 reads SNEGSKA (reference sequence). The CDR3 DNA reads TGCAGTGCTGGGGGGACTACCGAGCAGTACTTC. As protein: CSAGGTTEQYF.

The chain is built from TRBV2 and TRBJ2-6, with no clear D. The CDR3 is 16 amino acids. Trimming left V 6 bases short and J 0 bases short, with 12 bases between. Germline CDR1 reads SNHLY; CDR2 reads FYNNEI. The CDR3 DNA reads as TGTGCCAGCAGCCTAAGTACAAACTCTGGGGCCAACGTCCTGACTTTC. It specifies CASSLSTNSGANVLTF. Using reference TRBV2 and TRBJ2-6 for the parts outside the CDR3, the full variable domain is EPEVTQTPSHQVTQMGQEVILRCVPISNHLYFYWYRQILGQKVEFLVSFYNNEISEKSEIFDDQFSVERPDGSNFTLKIRSTKLEDSAMYFCASSLSTNSGANVLTFGAGSRLTVL.

Many counts were recorded for this clonotype. The V gene is TRBV12-2, the J gene TRBJ2-7. TRBV12-2 is annotated as a pseudogene. This CDR3 region has 15 residues. The CDR3: CASRLDTPISYEQYF. CDR3 coding DNA: TGTGCAAGTCGCTTAGACACACCCATTTCCTACGAGCAGTACTTC.

This clonotype was observed many times. This chain links TRBV28 with TRBJ1-2; D unclear. V lost 4 bases and J 7 bases, leaving 7 bases between the germline ends. The length of the CDR3 is 11 residues. Germline V gene lookup returns CDR1 MDHEN and CDR2 SYDVKM. CDR3 region: CASSYTSGYTF. In DNA, the CDR3 is TGTGCCAGCAGTTACACTAGTGGCTACACCTTC.

This clonotype was counted at least ten times. For the CDR3, the DNA is TGTGCCAGCAGCCGACCGACTAGCGAGGTTGCTACCGGGGAGCTGTTTTTT. It codes for CASSRPTSEVATGELFF. This chain links TRBV3-1 with TRBJ2-2, with TRBD2 matching over 8 bases. With 4 bases clipped from V and 5 bases from J, the junction kept 12 bases outside the gene matches. The CDR3 extends over 17 amino acids. Germline V gene lookup returns CDR1 LGHDT and CDR2 YNNKEL (reference sequence).

This clonotype was counted at least ten times. The genes are TRBV20-1 and TRBJ2-3, with 7 bases identical to TRBD1. Germline loops: CDR1 DFQATT, CDR2 SNEGSKA (reference sequence). The V segment lost 6 bases and the J segment 3 bases; nucleotides outside the gene matches: 9. The CDR3 spans 14 residues. The CDR3 region is CSAPRQGRTDTQYF. CDR3 sequence (DNA): TGCAGTGCACCGAGACAGGGAAGGACAGATACGCAGTATTTT.

This clonotype was observed at least ten times. The chain joins TRBV2 to TRBJ2-7; D call uncertain. V lost 4 bases and J lost 3, with 7 bases in between. Germline-derived CDR1 and CDR2 are SNHLY and FYNNEI. The CDR3 totals 12 residues. The CDR3 nucleotides read TGTGCCAGCAGTGTCGAGAACTACGAGCAGTACTTC. The encoded protein is CASSVENYEQYF.